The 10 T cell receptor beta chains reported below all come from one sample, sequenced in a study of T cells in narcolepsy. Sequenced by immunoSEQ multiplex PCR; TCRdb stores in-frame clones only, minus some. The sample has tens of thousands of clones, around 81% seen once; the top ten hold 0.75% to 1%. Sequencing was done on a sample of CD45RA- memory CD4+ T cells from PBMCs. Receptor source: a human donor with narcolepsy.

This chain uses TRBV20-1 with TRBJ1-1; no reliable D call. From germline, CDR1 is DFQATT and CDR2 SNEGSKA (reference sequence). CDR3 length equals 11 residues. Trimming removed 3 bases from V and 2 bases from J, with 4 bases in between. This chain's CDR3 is CSASSNTEAFF. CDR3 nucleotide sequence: TGCAGTGCTAGTAGCAACACTGAAGCTTTCTTT.

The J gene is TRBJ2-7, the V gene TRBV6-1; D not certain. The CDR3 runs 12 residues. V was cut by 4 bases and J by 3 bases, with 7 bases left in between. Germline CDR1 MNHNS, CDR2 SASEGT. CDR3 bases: TGTGCCAGCAGTGTTACCTTCTACGAGCAGTACTTC. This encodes CASSVTFYEQYF.

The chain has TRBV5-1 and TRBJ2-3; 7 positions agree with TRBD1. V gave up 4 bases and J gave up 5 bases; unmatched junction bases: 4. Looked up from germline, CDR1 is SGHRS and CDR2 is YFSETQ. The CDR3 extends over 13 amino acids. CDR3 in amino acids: CASSPTGRDTQYF. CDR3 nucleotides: TGCGCCAGCAGCCCGACAGGGAGAGATACGCAGTATTTT.

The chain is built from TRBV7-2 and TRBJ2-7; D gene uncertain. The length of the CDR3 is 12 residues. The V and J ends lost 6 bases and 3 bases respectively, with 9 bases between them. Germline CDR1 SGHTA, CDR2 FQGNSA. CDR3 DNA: TGTGCCAGCAGTCTCGATCACTACGAGCAGTACTTC. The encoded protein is CASSLDHYEQYF.

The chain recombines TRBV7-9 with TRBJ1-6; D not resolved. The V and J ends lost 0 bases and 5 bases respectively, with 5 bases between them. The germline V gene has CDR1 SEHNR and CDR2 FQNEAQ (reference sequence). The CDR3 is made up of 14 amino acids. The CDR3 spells CASSLASNNSPLHF. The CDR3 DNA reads TGTGCCAGCAGCTTAGCCAGTAATAATTCACCCCTCCACTTT.

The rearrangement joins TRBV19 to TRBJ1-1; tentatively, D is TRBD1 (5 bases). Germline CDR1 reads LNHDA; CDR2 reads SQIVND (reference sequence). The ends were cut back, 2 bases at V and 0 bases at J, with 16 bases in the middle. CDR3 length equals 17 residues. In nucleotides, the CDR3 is TGTGCCAGTAGTATACTGGGGCCTGCACATATGAACACTGAAGCTTTCTTT. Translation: CASSILGPAHMNTEAFF.

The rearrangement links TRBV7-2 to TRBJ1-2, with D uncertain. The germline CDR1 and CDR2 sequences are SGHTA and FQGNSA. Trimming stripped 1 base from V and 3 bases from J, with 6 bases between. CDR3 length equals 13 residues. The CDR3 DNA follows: TGTGCCAGCAGCTTAGACAGAGACTATGGCTACACCTTC. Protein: CASSLDRDYGYTF.

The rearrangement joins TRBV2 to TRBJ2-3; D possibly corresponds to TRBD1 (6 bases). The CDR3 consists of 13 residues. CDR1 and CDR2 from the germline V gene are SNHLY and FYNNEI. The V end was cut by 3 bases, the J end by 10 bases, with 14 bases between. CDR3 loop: CASSEDVGGAQYF. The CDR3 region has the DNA TGTGCCAGCAGTGAGGACGTAGGGGGTGCGCAGTATTTT.

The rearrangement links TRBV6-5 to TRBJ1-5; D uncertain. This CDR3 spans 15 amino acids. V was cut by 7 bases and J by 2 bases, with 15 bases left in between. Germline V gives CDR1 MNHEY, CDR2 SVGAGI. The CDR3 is CASTGRGVGNQPQHF. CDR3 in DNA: TGTGCCAGCACCGGACGTGGTGTGGGCAATCAGCCCCAGCATTTT.

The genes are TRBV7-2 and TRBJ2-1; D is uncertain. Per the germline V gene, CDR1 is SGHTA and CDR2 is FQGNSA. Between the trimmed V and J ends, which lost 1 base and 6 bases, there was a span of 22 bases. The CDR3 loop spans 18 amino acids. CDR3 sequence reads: CASSLVWSTTTIFNEQFF. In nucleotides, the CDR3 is TGTGCCAGCAGCTTAGTTTGGTCTACTACCACCATATTCAATGAGCAGTTCTTC.